This entry concerns a single TCR beta chain. Its antigen is unidentified. The CDR3 regions of TCR beta were amplified from RNA transcripts. The HTBI primer set was used in a first-round RT-PCR of the TCR CDR3. TCRdb recomputed calls from the multiplex PCR reads with MiXCR, one row per CDR3 protein. The data hold about 360,000 distinct CDR3 sequences, with roughly 13% observed a single time. Reasons for excluding patients were uncontrolled infection, other autoimmune disease, pregnancy or lactation. Clinical symptoms, serum thyroxine, TRAb, thyroid ultrasound and orbital computed tomography established diagnosis. This sample holds PBMCs from 10 ml fresh peripheral blood. This sample stems from a study of T cells in Graves' hyperthyroidism and ophthalmopathy. Trimming removed 3 bases from V and 2 bases from J, with 9 bases in between. Germline CDR1 SGHKS, CDR2 YYEKEE (reference sequence). The length of the CDR3 is 15 residues.

Study-wide results and limits: A model of 13 V-J features distinguished ophthalmopathy from stable hyperthyroidism.

This TCR came from a woman younger than 35 with Graves' hyperthyroidism. The chain recombines TRBV5-5 with TRBJ2-6; the D is unclear. The sequenced sample consisted of blood. Here the CDR3 reads CASSSLITGANVLTF. In nucleotides, the CDR3 is TGTGCCAGCAGCTCCCTGATCACTGGGGCCAACGTCCTGACTTTC.